These T cell receptor beta chains were read from a single sample in a study of regulatory T cells in long-lasting Graves disease. TCRdb redid the calling of the multiplex PCR reads with MiXCR, one entry per CDR3 protein. There are about 470,000 distinct CDR3 sequences in the sample; roughly 20% occur only once, and 7.8% lies in the top ten. Source: peripheral blood mononuclear cells (PBMCs), taken when the disease was refractory, from a patient treated with antithyroid drugs. These TCRs come from a female donor with Graves disease. Both conserved end residues are part of each CDR3.

len	v_gene	CDR3aa
13	TRBV6-9	CASSYGQPHGYTF
13	TRBV28	CASSYSHGLEQYF
19	TRBV6-5	CASSYQPLAGGTNTGELFF
13	TRBV18	CASSNREDEKLFF
13	TRBV5-1	CASSKDRDYGYTF
17	TRBV6-2/TRBV6-3	CASSYSMRGSSNEKLFF
15	TRBV20-1	CSVGARGISGNTIYF
13	TRBV6-2/TRBV6-3	CASSEDYQEIQYF
17	TRBV12-3/TRBV12-4	CASSTRLAGGGTGELFF
18	TRBV25-1	CASTPQVLAGMGAGELFF